This is a list of T cell receptor beta chains from one sample in a study of CD8+ T cells in alopecia areata. The repertoire was sequenced with immunoSEQ multiplex PCR; TCRdb's copy has only in-frame clones and lacks some. This table holds around 98,000 clones, 35% to 45% found once. Specimen: CD4+ T cells sorted from blood. The receptors were sampled from a human donor with alopecia areata. The CDR3 runs from the conserved cysteine through the conserved F or W. Size tells how often a clone was seen (once, few, many) or the class of an expanded clone, and some rows leave it out.

clone_size	v_call	j_call	cdr3_aa
.	TRBV20-1	TRBJ2-1	CSARVGFLQFF
few	TRBV28	TRBJ2-5	CASSLVDQETQYF
.	TRBV23-1	TRBJ2-5	CASSLRTDLFPLQETQYF
few	TRBV21-1	TRBJ2-7	CASSNDEQYF
.	TRBV30	TRBJ2-1	CAWVAGSSYNEQFF
.	TRBV29-1	TRBJ1-1	CSAEGRQGLNTEAFF
.	TRBV5-6	TRBJ2-5	CASSYSGMEAQYF
.	TRBV9	TRBJ2-3	CASSVNRNTDTQYF
few	TRBV7-9	TRBJ1-5	CASSLQGRGGNQPQHF
.	TRBV29-1	TRBJ2-7	CSVEKVRDSGLSYEQYF
.	TRBV30	TRBJ1-2	CAWINSREFAYGYTF
.	TRBV29-1	TRBJ1-2	CSVTGEDYGYTF
.	TRBV7-9	TRBJ1-2	CASSPEVLLGGGYTF
.	TRBV29-1	TRBJ2-6	CSVYYSGANVLTF
few	TRBV5-6	TRBJ1-5	CASSRGLANQPQHF
.	TRBV29-1	TRBJ2-1	CSPRVGGEQFF
.	TRBV7-2	TRBJ1-6	CASIPRVADNSPLHF
.	TRBV5-1	TRBJ2-5	CASSGSAGIETQYF
few	TRBV11-2	TRBJ2-7	CASSLFGGQIYEQYF
.	TRBV28	TRBJ2-7	CASSLTSGGHSYEQYF
once	TRBV30	TRBJ1-5	CAWSRGEFGNQPQHF
.	TRBV18	TRBJ1-5	CASSRDSDTAQHF
.	TRBV27	TRBJ1-1	CASSRDVFVGEAFF
.	TRBV28	TRBJ1-5	CASTRGGQPQHF
.	TRBV15	TRBJ1-5	CATSRGLEPQHF